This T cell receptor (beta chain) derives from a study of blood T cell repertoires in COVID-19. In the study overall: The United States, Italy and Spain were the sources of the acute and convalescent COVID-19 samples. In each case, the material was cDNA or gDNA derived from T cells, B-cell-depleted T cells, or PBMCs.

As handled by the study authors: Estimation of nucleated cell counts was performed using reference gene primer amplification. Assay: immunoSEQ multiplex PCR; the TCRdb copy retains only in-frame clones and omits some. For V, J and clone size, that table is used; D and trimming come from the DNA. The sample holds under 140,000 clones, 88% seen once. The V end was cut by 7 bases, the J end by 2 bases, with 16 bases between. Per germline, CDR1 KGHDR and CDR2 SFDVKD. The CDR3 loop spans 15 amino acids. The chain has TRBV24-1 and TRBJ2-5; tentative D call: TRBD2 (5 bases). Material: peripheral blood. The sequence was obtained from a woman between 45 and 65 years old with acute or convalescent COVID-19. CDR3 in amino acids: CATSDSRGRQETQYF. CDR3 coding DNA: TGTGCCACCAGCGACTCCCGGGGAAGGCAAGAGACCCAGTACTTC.